This TCR beta chain comes out of a study of shared clonotypes between healthy human individuals. The table came from immunoSEQ multiplex PCR; TCRdb's copy has only in-frame clones and leaves some out. The sample contains about 2.5 million clones, around 93% of which appear only once. V lost 4 bases and J lost 2, with 8 bases in between. From germline, CDR1 is SGHVS and CDR2 FQNEAQ. There are 13 residues in the CDR3. This sequence originates from a man younger than 35 in good health. Some clones in this sample may be carry-over from other donors' samples. V is TRBV7-8 and J is TRBJ2-5; no reliable D call. Sequenced material: naive CD4+ T cells from PBMCs. Subset given: CD45RA+ positively selected. In nucleotides, the CDR3 is TGTGCCAGCAGCTCCCGTAGGCAAGAGACCCAGTACTTC. Residues: CASSSRRQETQYF.